The present T cell receptor beta chain was sequenced within a study of yellow fever vaccine responses in identical twins. V lost 3 bases, J lost 3 bases, and 13 bases stayed unmatched. The CDR3 has 19 amino acids. Per germline, CDR1 SGHAT and CDR2 FQDESV (reference sequence). One entry per CDR3 protein, called by TCRdb with MiXCR from the RT-PCR reads. The table includes 1,500 to 2,000 distinct CDR3 sequences, less than 90% detected once. The source material was T cells from blood (PBMCs), unsorted or a sorted subset (not recorded which), sampled before or after yellow fever vaccination (not recorded which). The source is a woman aged 18-35 years who received the yellow fever vaccine. This sequence joins TRBV11-1 and TRBJ2-3; 12 nucleotides align to TRBD2. The DNA for the CDR3 is TGTGCCAGCAGCTTCCCCGGCCAAGCGGGACTAGCGGGTACAGATACGCAGTATTTT. It specifies CASSFPGQAGLAGTDTQYF.